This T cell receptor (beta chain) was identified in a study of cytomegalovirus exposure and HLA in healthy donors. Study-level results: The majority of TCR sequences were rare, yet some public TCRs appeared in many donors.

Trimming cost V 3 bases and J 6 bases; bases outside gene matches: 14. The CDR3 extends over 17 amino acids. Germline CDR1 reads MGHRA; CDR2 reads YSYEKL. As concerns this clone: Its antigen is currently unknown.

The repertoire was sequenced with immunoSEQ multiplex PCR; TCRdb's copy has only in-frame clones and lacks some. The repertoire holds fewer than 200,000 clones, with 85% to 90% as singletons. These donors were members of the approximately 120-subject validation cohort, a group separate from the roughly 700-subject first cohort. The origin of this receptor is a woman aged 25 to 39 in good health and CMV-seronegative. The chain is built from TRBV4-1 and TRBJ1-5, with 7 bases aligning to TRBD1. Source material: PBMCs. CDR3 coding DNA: TGCGCCAGCAGCCAGGGCCGGGACAGCCTCGACGGTCAGCCCCAGCATTTT. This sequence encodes CASSQGRDSLDGQPQHF.